Listed below are T cell receptor beta chains from one sample, sequenced in a study of blood T cell repertoires in COVID-19. TCRdb's table, derived via immunoSEQ multiplex PCR, lists solely in-frame clones and lacks some. Of some 94,000 clones listed, roughly 89% were seen once; the top ten hold about 16%. The specimen was peripheral blood. Source of these receptors: a woman aged 55 to 70 with COVID-19, enrolled during active disease. Both conserved end residues are part of each CDR3. D genes are given only for firm matches. Clone size appears in some rows only: once, few, many, or a class for an expanded clone.

d_call,j_call,v_call,clone_size,cdr3_aa,cdr3_nt
TRBD1,TRBJ1-2,TRBV6-1,few,CASSARRGQDPNYGYTF,TGTGCCAGCAGTGCCCGGCGGGGACAGGACCCTAACTATGGCTACACCTTC
-,TRBJ1-4,TRBV30,-,CAWSVYAGEKLFF,TGTGCCTGGAGTGTATATGCGGGGGAAAAACTGTTTTTT
TRBD1,TRBJ2-3,TRBV2,-,CASMRIGTGGADTQYF,TGTGCCAGCATGAGAATAGGGACAGGGGGCGCAGATACGCAGTATTTT
TRBD2,TRBJ2-3,TRBV4-3,-,CASSHPSGGVSGVDTQYF,TGCGCCAGCAGCCACCCTTCCGGGGGGGTCTCAGGAGTGGATACGCAGTATTTT
TRBD1,TRBJ1-2,TRBV19,-,CASSMGTGGDYGYTF,TGTGCCAGTAGTATGGGGACAGGGGGCGACTATGGCTACACCTTC
TRBD1,TRBJ2-3,TRBV4-2,-,CASSQITGGVRADTQYF,TGTGCCAGCAGCCAGATAACAGGGGGCGTCAGGGCAGATACGCAGTATTTT
TRBD1,TRBJ2-7,TRBV29-1,-,CSVEGTGGPYEQYF,TGCAGCGTTGAAGGGACAGGGGGACCATACGAGCAGTACTTC
-,TRBJ1-1,TRBV5-6,-,CASSLAVGRLAFF,TGTGCCAGCAGCTTGGCAGTGGGGCGTCTGGCTTTCTTT
-,TRBJ2-7,TRBV5-1,few,CASSDTDSYEQYF,TGCGCCAGCTCGGATACAGATTCCTACGAGCAGTACTTC
TRBD1,TRBJ1-6,TRBV7-9,-,CASSSRQGGNSPLHF,TGTGCCAGCAGCTCACGCCAGGGGGGTAATTCACCCCTCCACTTT
-,TRBJ2-2,TRBV6-2/TRBV6-3,once,CASSYIATGELFF,TGTGCCAGCAGTTATATAGCGACCGGGGAGCTGTTTTTT
-,TRBJ1-1,TRBV30,-,CAWSSVPTNTEAFF,TGTGCCTGGAGTTCGGTCCCCACGAACACTGAAGCTTTCTTT
TRBD1,TRBJ1-1,TRBV7-9,once,CASSSWDRDSTEAFF,TGTGCCAGCAGCTCATGGGACAGAGACTCAACTGAAGCTTTCTTT
TRBD1,TRBJ2-6,TRBV9,-,CASSAPRDRDSGANVLTF,TGTGCCAGCAGCGCCCCCCGGGACAGGGACTCTGGGGCCAACGTCCTGACTTTC
TRBD1,TRBJ1-1,TRBV5-1,once,CASSPDRGRVGTEAFF,TGCGCCAGCAGCCCTGACAGGGGGCGGGTGGGCACTGAAGCTTTCTTT
TRBD1,TRBJ1-2,TRBV7-8,-,CASSSIRTGFNYGYTF,TGTGCCAGCAGCTCGATCAGGACAGGGTTTAACTATGGCTACACCTTC
-,TRBJ2-3,TRBV9,-,CASSVARGLSSTDTQYF,TGTGCCAGCAGCGTAGCCCGCGGCCTATCTAGCACAGATACGCAGTATTTT
-,TRBJ2-5,TRBV7-3,-,CASSLEPAETQYF,TGTGCCAGCAGCTTAGAACCCGCGGAGACCCAGTACTTC
-,TRBJ1-6,TRBV4-3,-,CASSPQGGYNSPLHF,TGCGCCAGCAGCCCACAGGGAGGGTATAATTCACCCCTCCACTTT
-,TRBJ1-5,TRBV28,once,CASVLTAGGPQHF,TGTGCCTCCGTATTGACAGCGGGGGGACCCCAGCATTTT
TRBD1,TRBJ2-5,TRBV7-2,-,CASSLAGTEGETQYF,TGTGCCAGCAGCTTAGCGGGGACAGAAGGGGAGACCCAGTACTTC
TRBD2,TRBJ2-1,TRBV7-8,-,CASSLAPPTGTSTYNEQFF,TGTGCCAGCAGCTTAGCCCCCCCGACCGGGACTAGCACCTACAATGAGCAGTTCTTC
-,TRBJ2-3,TRBV19,-,CASSKTGPGMSTDTQYF,TGTGCCAGTAGTAAAACAGGGCCCGGAATGAGCACAGATACGCAGTATTTT
-,TRBJ1-3,TRBV7-2,-,CASSLLPQNTIYF,TGTGCCAGCAGCTTACTTCCCCAGAACACCATATATTTT
TRBD1,TRBJ1-1,TRBV19,-,CATRDRGRGGVTEAFF,TGTGCCACTCGGGACAGGGGGCGCGGTGGAGTCACTGAAGCTTTCTTT
TRBD2,TRBJ2-3,TRBV10-3,-,CAISESSGGVYTQYF,TGTGCCATCAGTGAGAGTAGCGGGGGGGTATATACGCAGTATTTT
-,TRBJ1-1,TRBV12-5,-,CASGLFSVSRAPEAFF,TGTGCTAGTGGTTTGTTCAGCGTTTCTCGTGCGCCTGAAGCTTTCTTT
TRBD1,TRBJ1-2,TRBV6-1,-,CASSEQGTPGQTDYGYTF,TGTGCCAGCAGCGAACAGGGAACACCGGGACAGACCGACTATGGCTACACCTTC
-,TRBJ1-5,TRBV27,-,CASREGGNQPQHF,TGTGCCAGCAGAGAAGGGGGCAATCAGCCCCAGCATTTT
-,TRBJ2-7,TRBV4-3,-,CASSQYRGYEQYF,TGCGCCAGCAGCCAATATCGGGGGTACGAGCAGTACTTC
TRBD1,TRBJ2-5,TRBV7-9,-,CASSLPWDSQETQYF,TGTGCCAGCAGCTTACCCTGGGACAGCCAAGAGACCCAGTACTTC
-,TRBJ2-3,TRBV12-3/TRBV12-4,-,CASRTSTDTQYF,TGTGCCAGCCGGACTAGCACAGATACGCAGTATTTT
-,TRBJ1-2,TRBV19,-,CASSFSGVVGYTF,TGTGCCAGTAGTTTCTCAGGGGTAGTCGGCTACACCTTC
-,TRBJ1-2,TRBV6-5,-,CASRDFQGNYGYTF,TGTGCCAGCAGGGATTTTCAGGGGAACTATGGCTACACCTTC
TRBD2,TRBJ2-1,TRBV5-1,-,CASSLLAGEYNEQFF,TGCGCCAGCAGCTTACTAGCGGGGGAATACAATGAGCAGTTCTTC
-,TRBJ1-2,TRBV4-2,-,CASRRIGSRYGYTF,TGTGCCAGCAGAAGGATCGGTTCGCGGTATGGCTACACCTTC
-,TRBJ2-3,TRBV6-2/TRBV6-3,-,CASSGGAVDTQYF,TGTGCCAGCAGTGGGGGGGCCGTGGATACGCAGTATTTT
-,TRBJ2-3,TRBV7-2,-,CASSLSSLASDTQYF,TGTGCCAGCAGCTTATCGAGTCTAGCATCCGATACGCAGTATTTT
TRBD1,TRBJ1-2,TRBV11-2,-,CASSLSGTGFPNYGYTF,TGTGCCAGCAGCCTGTCCGGGACAGGGTTTCCTAACTATGGCTACACCTTC
-,TRBJ2-1,TRBV5-1,-,CASSLVSFYNEQFF,TGCGCCAGCAGCTTGGTTTCTTTCTACAATGAGCAGTTCTTC
-,TRBJ2-7,TRBV28,-,CASSFRWESGRVGNEQYF,TGTGCCAGCAGTTTTAGGTGGGAATCTGGCAGGGTAGGGAACGAGCAGTACTTC
-,TRBJ2-7,TRBV10-3,-,CAIGGHLYEQYF,TGTGCCATCGGGGGACACCTCTACGAGCAGTACTTC
-,TRBJ1-4,TRBV11-2,-,CASSLSSANEKLFF,TGTGCCAGCAGCTTGAGTAGCGCTAATGAAAAACTGTTTTTT
-,TRBJ1-5,TRBV4-3,-,CASSQVFGQGGQPQHF,TGCGCCAGCAGCCAAGTCTTTGGGCAGGGAGGTCAGCCCCAGCATTTT
-,TRBJ1-2,TRBV29-1,-,CSVERGTTGGYTF,TGCAGCGTTGAAAGAGGCACCACAGGCGGCTACACCTTC
-,TRBJ2-7,TRBV21-1,-,CASGCCAGISSYEQYF,TGTGCCAGCGGGTGTTGTGCGGGGATAAGCTCCTACGAGCAGTACTTC